The clone carrying this TCR beta chain was picked up a small number of times. What it recognizes is unknown. MiXCR was run by TCRdb on the PCR reads, yielding one entry per CDR3 protein. The table shows around 320,000 distinct CDR3 sequences, with roughly a quarter occurring only once. These data come from a study of molecular identifiers for immune sequencing clone quantification. Study-wide findings and caveats: Highly expanded clones may be undercounted when identical TCR molecules share barcodes.

V lost 5 bases to trimming and J lost 2 bases; unmatched junction nucleotides: 4. This CDR3 spans 14 amino acids. From germline, CDR1 is SEHNR and CDR2 FQNEAQ (reference sequence). The sample was naive CD8+ T cells from blood, with Jurkat cell RNA spiked in. Sample subset: FACS-sorted CD8+CD4-CCR7+CD45RA+ naive T cells. This sequence was found in a human donor in good health. Some libraries in this study had Jurkat cell RNA spiked in. This chain uses TRBV7-9 with TRBJ2-3, with TRBD2 identical over 7 bases. CDR3 nucleotides: TGTGCCAGCAGCCCCGGGACTACCACAGATACGCAGTATTTT. It codes for CASSPGTTTDTQYF. The complete variable domain, with remaining parts taken from reference TRBV7-9 and TRBJ2-3, reads DTGVSQNPRHKITKRGQNVTFRCDPISEHNRLYWYRQTLGQGPEFLTYFQNEAQLEKSRLLSDRFSAERPKGSFSTLEIQRTEQGDSAMYLCASSPGTTTDTQYFGPGTRLTVL.